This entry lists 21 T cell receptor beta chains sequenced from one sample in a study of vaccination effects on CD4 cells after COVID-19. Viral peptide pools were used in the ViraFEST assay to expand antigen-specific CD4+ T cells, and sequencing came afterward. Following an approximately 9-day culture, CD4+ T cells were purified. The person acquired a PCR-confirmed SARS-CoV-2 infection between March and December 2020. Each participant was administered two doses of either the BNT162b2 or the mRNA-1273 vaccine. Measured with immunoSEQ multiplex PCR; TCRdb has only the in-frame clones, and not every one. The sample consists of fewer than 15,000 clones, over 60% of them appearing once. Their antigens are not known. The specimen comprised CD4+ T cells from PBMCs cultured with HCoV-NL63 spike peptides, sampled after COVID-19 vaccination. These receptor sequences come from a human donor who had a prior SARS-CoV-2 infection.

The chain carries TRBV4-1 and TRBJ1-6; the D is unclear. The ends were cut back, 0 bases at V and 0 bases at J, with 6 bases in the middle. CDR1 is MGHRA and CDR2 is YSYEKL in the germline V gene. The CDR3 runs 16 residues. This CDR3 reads CASSQDTSSYNSPLHF. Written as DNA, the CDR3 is TGCGCCAGCAGCCAAGATACAAGCTCCTATAATTCACCCCTCCACTTT.

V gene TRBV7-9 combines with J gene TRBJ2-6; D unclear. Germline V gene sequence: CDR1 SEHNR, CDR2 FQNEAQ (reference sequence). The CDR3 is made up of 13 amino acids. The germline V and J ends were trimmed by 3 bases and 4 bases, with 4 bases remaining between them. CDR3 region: CASSLGGANVLTF. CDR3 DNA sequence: TGTGCCAGCAGCTTGGGAGGGGCCAACGTCCTGACTTTC. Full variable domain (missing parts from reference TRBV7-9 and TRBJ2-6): DTGVSQNPRHKITKRGQNVTFRCDPISEHNRLYWYRQTLGQGPEFLTYFQNEAQLEKSRLLSDRFSAERPKGSFSTLEIQRTEQGDSAMYLCASSLGGANVLTFGAGSRLTVL.

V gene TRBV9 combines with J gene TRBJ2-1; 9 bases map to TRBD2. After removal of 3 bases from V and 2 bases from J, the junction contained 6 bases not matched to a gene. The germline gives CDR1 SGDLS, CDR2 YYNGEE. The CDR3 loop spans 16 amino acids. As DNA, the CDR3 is TGTGCCAGCAGCGCCGGGGGGACTAGCACCTACAATGAGCAGTTCTTC. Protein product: CASSAGGTSTYNEQFF.

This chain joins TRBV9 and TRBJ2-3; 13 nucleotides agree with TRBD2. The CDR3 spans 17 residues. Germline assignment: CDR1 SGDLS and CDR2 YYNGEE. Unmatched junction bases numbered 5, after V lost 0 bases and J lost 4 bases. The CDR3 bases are TGTGCCAGCAGCGTAGTCGGACTAGCGGGAGTAGCAGATACGCAGTATTTT. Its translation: CASSVVGLAGVADTQYF.

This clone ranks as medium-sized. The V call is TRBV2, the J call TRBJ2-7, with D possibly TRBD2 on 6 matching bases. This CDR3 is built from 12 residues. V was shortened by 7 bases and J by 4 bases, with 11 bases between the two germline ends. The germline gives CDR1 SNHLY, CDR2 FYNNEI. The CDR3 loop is CASTRRGYEQYF. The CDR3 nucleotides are TGTGCCAGCACCAGGCGGGGATACGAGCAGTACTTC. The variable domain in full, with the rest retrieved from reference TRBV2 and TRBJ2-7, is EPEVTQTPSHQVTQMGQEVILRCVPISNHLYFYWYRQILGQKVEFLVSFYNNEISEKSEIFDDQFSVERPDGSNFTLKIRSTKLEDSAMYFCASTRRGYEQYFGPGTRLTVT.

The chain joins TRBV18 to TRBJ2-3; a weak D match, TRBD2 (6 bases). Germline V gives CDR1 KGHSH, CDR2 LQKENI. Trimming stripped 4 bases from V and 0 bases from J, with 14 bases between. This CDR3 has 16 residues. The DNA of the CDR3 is TGTGCCAGCTCACATCAACCCGGGACTAGCACAGATACGCAGTATTTT. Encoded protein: CASSHQPGTSTDTQYF.

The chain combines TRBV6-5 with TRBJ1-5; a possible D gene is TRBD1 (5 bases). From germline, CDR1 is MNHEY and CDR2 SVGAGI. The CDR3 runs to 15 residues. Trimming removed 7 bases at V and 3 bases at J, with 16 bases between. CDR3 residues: CASKRAAGFNQPQHF. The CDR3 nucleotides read TGTGCCAGCAAACGGGCGGCAGGGTTCAATCAGCCCCAGCATTTT.

Written as DNA, the CDR3 is TGTGCCAGCAGCTTATTGACAGAGCCCACCGGGGAGCTGTTTTTT. Amino acids: CASSLLTEPTGELFF. This chain uses TRBV7-3 with TRBJ2-2; D is possibly TRBD1 (5 bases). CDR1 is SGHTA and CDR2 is FQGTGA in the germline V gene. Trimming took 2 bases from V and 4 from J, leaving 11 bases between them. This CDR3 has 15 residues. Together with reference TRBV7-3 and TRBJ2-2, the CDR3 gives the full variable domain: GAGVSQTPSNKVTEKGKYVELRCDPISGHTALYWYRQSLGQGPEFLIYFQGTGAADDSGLPNDRFFAVRPEGSVSTLKIQRTERGDSAVYLCASSLLTEPTGELFFGEGSRLTVL.

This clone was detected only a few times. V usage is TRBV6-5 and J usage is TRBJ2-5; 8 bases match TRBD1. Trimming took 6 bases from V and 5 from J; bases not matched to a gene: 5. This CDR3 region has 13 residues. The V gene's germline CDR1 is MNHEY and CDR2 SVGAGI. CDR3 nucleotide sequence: TGTGCCAGCAGACAGGGGGTTAAGGAGACCCAGTACTTC. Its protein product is CASRQGVKETQYF.

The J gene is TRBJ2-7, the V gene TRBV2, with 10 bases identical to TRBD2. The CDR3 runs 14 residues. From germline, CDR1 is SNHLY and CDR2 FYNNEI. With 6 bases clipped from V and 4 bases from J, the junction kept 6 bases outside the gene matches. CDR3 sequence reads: CASRDTSGAYEQYF. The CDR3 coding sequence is TGTGCCAGCAGGGATACTAGCGGGGCATACGAGCAGTACTTC.

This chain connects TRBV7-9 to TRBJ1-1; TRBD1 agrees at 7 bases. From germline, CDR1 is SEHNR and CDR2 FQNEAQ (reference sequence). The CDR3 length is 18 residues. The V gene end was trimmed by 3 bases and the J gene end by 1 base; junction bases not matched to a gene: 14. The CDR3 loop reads CASSFPLAGGLGNTEAFF. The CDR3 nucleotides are TGTGCCAGCAGCTTCCCCCTGGCAGGGGGGTTGGGGAACACTGAAGCTTTCTTT.

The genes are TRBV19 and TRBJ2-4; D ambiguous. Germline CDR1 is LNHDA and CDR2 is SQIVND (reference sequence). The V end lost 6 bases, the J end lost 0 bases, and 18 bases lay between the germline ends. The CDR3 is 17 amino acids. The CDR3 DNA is TGTGCCAGTAGAACAAAGTTCGGACCTCTAGCCAAAAACATTCAGTACTTC. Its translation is CASRTKFGPLAKNIQYF.

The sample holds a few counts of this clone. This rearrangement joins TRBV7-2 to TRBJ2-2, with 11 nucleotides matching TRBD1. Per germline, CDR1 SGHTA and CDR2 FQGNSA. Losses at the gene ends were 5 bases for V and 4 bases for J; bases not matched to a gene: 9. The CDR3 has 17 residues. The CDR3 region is CASSPQGQGEVTGELFF. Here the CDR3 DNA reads TGTGCCAGCAGCCCACAGGGACAGGGGGAGGTCACCGGGGAGCTGTTTTTT. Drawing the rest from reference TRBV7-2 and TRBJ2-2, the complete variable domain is GAGVSQSPSNKVTEKGKDVELRCDPISGHTALYWYRQSLGQGLEFLIYFQGNSAPDKSGLPSDRFSAERTGGSVSTLTIQRTQQEDSAVYLCASSPQGQGEVTGELFFGEGSRLTVL.

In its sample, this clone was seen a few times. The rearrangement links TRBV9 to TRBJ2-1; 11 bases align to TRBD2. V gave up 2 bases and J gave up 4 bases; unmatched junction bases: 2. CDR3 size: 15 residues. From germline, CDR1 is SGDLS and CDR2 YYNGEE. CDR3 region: CASSVSGRAYNEQFF. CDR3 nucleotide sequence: TGTGCCAGCAGCGTTAGCGGGAGGGCTTACAATGAGCAGTTCTTC.

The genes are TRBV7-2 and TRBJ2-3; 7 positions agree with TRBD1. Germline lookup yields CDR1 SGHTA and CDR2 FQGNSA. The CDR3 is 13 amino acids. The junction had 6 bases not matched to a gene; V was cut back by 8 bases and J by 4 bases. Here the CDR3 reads CASDDRVSDTQYF. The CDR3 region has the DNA TGTGCCAGCGATGACAGGGTGTCAGATACGCAGTATTTT.

The CDR3 is CSVEGVGSSSGIGAGELFF. DNA for the CDR3: TGCAGCGTTGAAGGTGTGGGGTCTTCGAGCGGGATCGGGGCCGGGGAGCTGTTTTTT. This rearrangement joins TRBV29-1 to TRBJ2-2; 7 bases map to TRBD2. CDR1 is SQVTM and CDR2 is ANQGSEA in the germline V gene. CDR3 size: 19 residues. The V and J ends lost 1 base and 6 bases, in that order; junction bases with no gene match: 20.

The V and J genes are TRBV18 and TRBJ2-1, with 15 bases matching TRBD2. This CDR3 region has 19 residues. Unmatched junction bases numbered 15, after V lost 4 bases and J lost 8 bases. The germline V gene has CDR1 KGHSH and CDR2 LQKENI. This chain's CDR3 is CASSRPGLAGGGAGHEQFF. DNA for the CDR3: TGTGCCAGCTCACGGCCGGGACTAGCGGGGGGAGGAGCGGGTCATGAGCAGTTCTTC.

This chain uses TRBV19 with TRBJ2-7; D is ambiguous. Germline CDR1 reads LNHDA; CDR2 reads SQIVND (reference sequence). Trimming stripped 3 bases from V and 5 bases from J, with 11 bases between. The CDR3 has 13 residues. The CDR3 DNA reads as TGTGCCAGTAGTATTTATGGTTCGGACGAGCAGTACTTC. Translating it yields CASSIYGSDEQYF.

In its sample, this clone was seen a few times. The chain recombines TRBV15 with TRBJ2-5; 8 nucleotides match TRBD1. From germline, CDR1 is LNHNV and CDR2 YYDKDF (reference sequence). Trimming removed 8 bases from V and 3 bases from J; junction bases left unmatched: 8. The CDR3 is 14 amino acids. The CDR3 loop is CATAVGQEKETQYF. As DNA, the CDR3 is TGTGCCACCGCTGTGGGACAGGAAAAAGAGACCCAGTACTTC.

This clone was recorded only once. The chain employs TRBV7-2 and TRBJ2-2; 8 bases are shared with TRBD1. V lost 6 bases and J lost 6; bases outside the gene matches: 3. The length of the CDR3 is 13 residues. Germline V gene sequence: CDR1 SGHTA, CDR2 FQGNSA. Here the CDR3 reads CASSIQGAGELFF. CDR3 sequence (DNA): TGTGCCAGCAGTATACAGGGGGCCGGGGAGCTGTTTTTT.

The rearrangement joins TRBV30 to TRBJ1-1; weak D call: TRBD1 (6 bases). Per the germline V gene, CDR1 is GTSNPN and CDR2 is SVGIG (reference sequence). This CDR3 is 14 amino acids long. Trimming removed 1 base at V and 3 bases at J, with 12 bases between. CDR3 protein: CAWSATDSYTEAFF. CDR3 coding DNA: TGTGCCTGGAGTGCCACGGACAGTTACACTGAAGCTTTCTTT.